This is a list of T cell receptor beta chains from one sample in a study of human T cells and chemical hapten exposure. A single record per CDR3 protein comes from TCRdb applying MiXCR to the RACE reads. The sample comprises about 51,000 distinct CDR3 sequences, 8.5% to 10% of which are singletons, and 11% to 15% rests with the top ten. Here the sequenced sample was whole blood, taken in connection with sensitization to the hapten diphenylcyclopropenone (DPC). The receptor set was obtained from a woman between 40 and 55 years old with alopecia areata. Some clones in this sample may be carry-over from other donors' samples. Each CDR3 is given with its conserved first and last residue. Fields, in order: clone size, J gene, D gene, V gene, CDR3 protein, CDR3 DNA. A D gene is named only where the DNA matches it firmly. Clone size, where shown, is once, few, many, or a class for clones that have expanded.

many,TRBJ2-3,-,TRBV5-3,CARSFRDLQAADTQYF,TGTGCCAGAAGCTTCCGGGACCTACAGGCTGCAGATACGCAGTATTTT
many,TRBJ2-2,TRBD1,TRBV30,CAWNRDRETWNTGELFF,TGTGCCTGGAACCGGGACAGGGAGACCTGGAACACCGGGGAGCTGTTTTTT
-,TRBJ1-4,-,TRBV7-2,CASSFARVDEKLFF,TGTGCCAGCAGCTTCGCCAGGGTGGATGAAAAACTGTTTTTT
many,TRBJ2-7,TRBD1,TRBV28,CASSLFGRQGSSYEQYF,TGTGCCAGCAGTTTATTTGGTCGACAGGGGAGCTCCTACGAGCAGTACTTC
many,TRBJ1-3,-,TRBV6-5,CASSRWTDSGNTIYF,TGTGCCAGCAGCCGGTGGACAGACTCTGGAAACACCATATATTTT
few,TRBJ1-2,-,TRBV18,CASSPKDRAANYGYTF,TGTGCCAGCTCACCTAAGGACAGAGCGGCCAACTATGGCTACACCTTC
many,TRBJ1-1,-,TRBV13,CASSLGGRGARTEAFF,TGTGCCAGCAGCTTAGGAGGTAGGGGAGCGCGCACTGAAGCTTTCTTT
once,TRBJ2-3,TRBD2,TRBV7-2,CASSASRTSGADTQYF,TGTGCCAGCAGCGCATCCAGGACTAGCGGGGCAGATACGCAGTATTTT
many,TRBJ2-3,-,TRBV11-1,CATRPLGPTDTQYF,TGTGCCACCCGACCTTTGGGCCCCACAGATACGCAGTATTTT
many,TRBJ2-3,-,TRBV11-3,CASSPRGTTDTQYF,TGTGCCAGCAGCCCTCGGGGGACCACAGATACGCAGTATTTT
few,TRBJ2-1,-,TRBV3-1,CASSQATGVHNEQFF,TGTGCCAGCAGCCAAGCAACGGGGGTTCACAATGAGCAGTTCTTC
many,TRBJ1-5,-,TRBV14,CASSQDNGQPQHF,TGTGCCAGCAGCCAAGATAACGGGCAGCCCCAGCATTTT
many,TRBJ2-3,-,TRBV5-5,CASSLYPAGDTQYF,TGTGCCAGCAGCTTGTACCCCGCGGGAGATACGCAGTATTTT
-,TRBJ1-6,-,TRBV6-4,CASSDDHGLNSPLHF,TGTGCCAGCAGTGATGATCACGGCCTAAATTCACCCCTCCACTTT
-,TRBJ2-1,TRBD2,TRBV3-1,CASSPGLAGNNEQFF,TGTGCCAGCAGCCCGGGACTAGCGGGGAACAATGAGCAGTTCTTC
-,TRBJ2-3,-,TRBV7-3,CASSSGDTDTQYF,TGTGCCAGCAGCTCAGGGGACACAGATACGCAGTATTTT
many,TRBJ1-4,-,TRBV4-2,CASSQEVTGNEKLFF,TGTGCCAGCAGCCAAGAAGTCACCGGGAATGAAAAACTGTTTTTT
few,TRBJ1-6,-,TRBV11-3,CASAPLGTPAPLHF,TGTGCCAGCGCCCCACTAGGGACGCCGGCACCCCTCCACTTT
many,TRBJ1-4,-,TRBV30,CAWSVLKEKLFF,TGTGCCTGGAGTGTACTGAAGGAAAAACTGTTTTTT
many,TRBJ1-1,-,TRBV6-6,CASTAGRSNTEAFF,TGTGCCAGCACCGCCGGACGGTCGAACACTGAAGCTTTCTTT
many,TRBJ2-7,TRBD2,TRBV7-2,CASSFSGGPPYEQYF,TGTGCCAGCAGCTTTAGCGGGGGGCCCCCCTACGAGCAGTACTTC
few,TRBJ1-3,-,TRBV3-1,CASSQVSGPGNTIYF,TGTGCCAGCAGCCAAGTGTCAGGTCCTGGAAACACCATATATTTT
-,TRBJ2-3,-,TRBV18,CASSPGHRVTDTQYF,TGTGCCAGCTCACCGGGACACAGAGTTACAGATACGCAGTATTTT
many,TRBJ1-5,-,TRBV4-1,CASSQDGTKRGNQPQHF,TGCGCCAGCAGCCAAGATGGGACGAAACGAGGCAATCAGCCCCAGCATTTT
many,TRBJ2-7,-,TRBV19,CASSIVVTTRATAYEQYF,TGTGCCAGTAGTATCGTCGTAACGACTAGAGCGACCGCCTACGAGCAGTACTTC
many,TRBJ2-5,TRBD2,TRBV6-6,CASSFVAGGETQYF,TGTGCCAGCAGTTTCGTAGCGGGGGGAGAGACCCAGTACTTC
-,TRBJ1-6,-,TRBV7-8,CASTSRSYNSPLHF,TGTGCCAGCACCTCCCGCTCCTATAATTCACCCCTCCACTTT